This TCR beta chain came from a study of T cells in Graves' hyperthyroidism and ophthalmopathy. RNA transcripts were the template for amplifying TCR beta CDR3 regions. Researchers ran a first-round RT-PCR on the TCR CDR3 using the HTBI primer set. One entry per CDR3 protein results from TCRdb running MiXCR on the multiplex PCR reads. The sample has about 400,000 distinct CDR3 sequences, approximately 15% seen once. CDR1 is MNHEY and CDR2 is SVGAGI in the germline V gene. The V end lost 0 bases, the J end lost 6 bases, and 12 bases lay between the germline ends. The CDR3 extends over 15 amino acids. This clonotype has a handful of counts.

This clonotype was sampled from a woman aged 30 to 39 with Graves' ophthalmopathy. The specimen sequenced was blood. The rearrangement links TRBV6-5 to TRBJ2-1; D possibly corresponds to TRBD1 (5 bases). The CDR3 DNA reads TGTGCCAGCAGTTACTCGAGCCAGGGTAGCAATGAGCAGTTCTTC. Translating it yields CASSYSSQGSNEQFF.